Listed below are T cell receptor beta chains from one sample, sequenced in a study of blood T cell repertoires in COVID-19. Clones were read by immunoSEQ multiplex PCR, and TCRdb kept only the in-frame ones, dropping some. The data hold around 250,000 clones, with around 86% observed a single time. Sequencing input: peripheral blood. The receptors derive from a woman aged 70-85 years with active or convalescent COVID-19. Each CDR3 is given without its conserved first and last residue. Each record gives: V gene, J gene, CDR3 protein.

TRBV7-8,TRBJ2-2,ASSLGGGPNTGELF
TRBV7-9,TRBJ2-3,ASSLRTGQGGTDTQY
TRBV10-3,TRBJ1-5,AISPGQQNQPQH
TRBV11-2,TRBJ1-1,ASSESLTGEIEAF
TRBV7-2,TRBJ1-2,ASSLDGTGPGGYT
TRBV4-3,TRBJ1-2,ASSQDATRYGYT
TRBV18,TRBJ2-5,ASSPPRSGGKETQY
TRBV28,TRBJ2-5,ASTGLKETQY
TRBV13,TRBJ1-2,ASSFSPPGQGDGYT
TRBV27,TRBJ2-6,ASSTTGAGANVLT
TRBV7-2,TRBJ2-7,ASSPQGLNYEQY
TRBV9,TRBJ1-3,ASSAGAGNTIY
TRBV24-1,TRBJ2-2,ATGDFTGYGELF
TRBV7-2,TRBJ1-3,ASSFTGGSIY
TRBV5-1,TRBJ2-1,ASSHGRGSASEQF
TRBV6-5,TRBJ1-1,ASRHDRGESTEAF
TRBV6-6,TRBJ1-2,ASSYLGQAHYGYT
TRBV27,TRBJ1-6,ASNDRGYSPLH
TRBV6-2/TRBV6-3,TRBJ1-6,ASSYPPGGGSPLH
TRBV5-4,TRBJ2-3,ASSSRGDTQY
TRBV4-3,TRBJ1-4,ASSQDTVRNEKLF
TRBV7-2,TRBJ1-5,ASSLVTGGGLSNQPQH
TRBV11-2,TRBJ1-2,ASSQQGQSGYT
TRBV11-2,TRBJ2-3,ASRRGAALDTQY
TRBV14,TRBJ2-5,ASSQERGDRESQETQY
TRBV27,TRBJ1-1,ASSPDPTGTAF